Below are 17 T cell receptor beta chains sequenced from a single sample in a study of cytomegalovirus exposure and HLA in healthy donors. PCR was performed using 60 Vbeta and 13 Jbeta primers. TCRdb's table, derived via immunoSEQ multiplex PCR, lists solely in-frame clones and lacks some. The table records some 200,000 clones, more than 80% of them present only once. The sequenced sample was PBMCs. Source of these receptors: a boy younger than 18 in good health and CMV-seronegative.

The genes are TRBV14 and TRBJ2-1; the match to TRBD1 covers 8 bases. Trimming removed 4 bases from V and 3 bases from J; junction bases left unmatched: 5. Germline V lookup: CDR1 SGHDN, CDR2 FVKESK. This CDR3 region has 15 residues. Written as DNA, the CDR3 is TGTGCCAGCAGCCTAGGGACAGGTTTCTACAATGAGCAGTTCTTC. Its protein is CASSLGTGFYNEQFF.

This clone was recorded once. The J gene is TRBJ2-5, the V gene TRBV27; TRBD1 is a possible D gene (5 bases). Germline loops: CDR1 MNHEY, CDR2 SMNVEV (reference sequence). Trimming left V 3 bases short and J 5 bases short, with 10 bases between. The CDR3 is 13 amino acids. The chain's CDR3 is CASSFAGPETQYF. Written as DNA, the CDR3 is TGTGCCAGCAGTTTTGCAGGGCCGGAGACCCAGTACTTC.

V usage is TRBV19 and J usage is TRBJ2-3, with 7 positions matching TRBD1. From germline, CDR1 is LNHDA and CDR2 SQIVND (reference sequence). This CDR3 is built from 15 residues. V shed 6 bases, J shed 4 bases, and the junction held 10 bases outside the gene matches. The CDR3: CASSSTGVGSDTQYF. CDR3 DNA: TGTGCCAGTAGCTCAACAGGGGTGGGATCAGATACGCAGTATTTT.

There are a few counts of this clone. The CDR3 loop reads CASSAPLPGQGFLESYNSPLHF. CDR3 nucleotide sequence: TGTGCCAGCAGTGCCCCGCTCCCGGGACAGGGGTTTTTAGAATCCTATAATTCACCCCTCCACTTT. The rearrangement joins TRBV2 to TRBJ1-6, with TRBD1 identical over 10 bases. Looked up from germline, CDR1 is SNHLY and CDR2 is FYNNEI. The CDR3 runs to 22 residues. J gave up 1 base and V 4 bases, and 19 bases lay outside the gene matches.

This sequence joins TRBV5-1 and TRBJ2-2; a possible D gene is TRBD2 (6 bases). CDR3 length equals 15 residues. Germline V CDR1 and CDR2: SGHRS, YFSETQ. The V end was cut by 5 bases, the J end by 0 bases, with 11 bases between. The CDR3, as DNA: TGCGCCAGCAGGGCCGGGACTTCGAACACCGGGGAGCTGTTTTTT. This translates into CASRAGTSNTGELFF.

With respect to this clone: This specimen includes other DNA sequences encoding the same CDR3. The chain employs TRBV5-4 and TRBJ2-7, with D maybe TRBD2 (6 bases). Trimming took 0 bases from V and 1 from J, leaving 8 bases between them. Per the germline V gene, CDR1 is SGHNT and CDR2 is YYREEE (reference sequence). This CDR3 comprises 14 residues. CDR3 DNA sequence: TGTGCCAGCAGCTTGGGCGCGGGGTCCTACGAGCAGTACTTC. It translates to CASSLGAGSYEQYF.

The V call is TRBV27, the J call TRBJ2-2; TRBD1 matches 7 bases. Unmatched junction bases numbered 1, after V lost 2 bases and J lost 4 bases. The CDR3 is 14 amino acids. Germline CDR1 MNHEY, CDR2 SMNVEV (reference sequence). CDR3 residues: CASSLTGATGELFF. CDR3 in DNA: TGTGCCAGCAGTTTAACAGGGGCCACCGGGGAGCTGTTTTTT.

This clone has only a few counts. The chain carries TRBV6-1 and TRBJ1-1; possibly TRBD1 for D (5 bases). Trimming took off 2 bases at V and 11 bases at J, with 18 bases between the two ends. Germline CDR1 MNHNS, CDR2 SASEGT. This CDR3 spans 14 amino acids. The CDR3 sequence: CASSESPSAGNAFF. The CDR3 DNA is TGTGCCAGCAGTGAAAGTCCTTCCGCAGGGAACGCTTTCTTT.

The chain links TRBV18 to TRBJ2-1; D might be TRBD1 (6 bases). Per germline, CDR1 KGHSH and CDR2 LQKENI. There are 16 residues in the CDR3. Trimming left V 0 bases short and J 5 bases short, with 14 bases between. The CDR3: CASSPPSSDRNNEQFF. In DNA, the CDR3 is TGTGCCAGCTCACCACCCTCCTCAGACAGGAACAATGAGCAGTTCTTC.

The V call is TRBV9, the J call TRBJ1-1; TRBD1 is a possible D gene (6 bases). Germline V gives CDR1 SGDLS, CDR2 YYNGEE. The CDR3 loop spans 13 amino acids. The germline V and J ends were trimmed by 0 bases and 11 bases, with 14 bases remaining between them. The CDR3 spells CASSVAWEGGAFF. CDR3 DNA sequence: TGTGCCAGCAGCGTAGCTTGGGAGGGGGGGGCTTTCTTT.

The chain links TRBV10-3 to TRBJ1-2; possible D gene TRBD1, 6 bases. From germline, CDR1 is ENHRY and CDR2 SYGVKD. The CDR3 covers 16 residues. Trimming took off 4 bases at V and 5 bases at J, with 20 bases between the two ends. This CDR3 reads CAISGQDSLLGYGYTF. Written as DNA, the CDR3 is TGTGCCATCAGTGGACAGGACTCCCTTCTAGGTTATGGCTACACCTTC.

The CDR3 is CASGWGMREGSVVINNQPQHF. For the CDR3, the DNA is TGTGCTAGTGGTTGGGGGATGAGGGAGGGGAGCGTAGTAATCAACAATCAGCCCCAGCATTTT. V usage is TRBV12-5 and J usage is TRBJ1-5, with a weak D call TRBD1 (5 bases). Germline loops: CDR1 LGHNT, CDR2 FRNRAP. CDR3 size: 21 residues. Trimming stripped 4 bases from V and 3 bases from J, with 31 bases between.

The V and J genes are TRBV11-3 and TRBJ2-2, with 9 bases fitting TRBD1. Germline V gene lookup returns CDR1 SGHNT and CDR2 YENEEA. V shed 4 bases, J shed 7 bases, and the junction held 13 bases outside the gene matches. The CDR3 loop spans 17 amino acids. CDR3 in amino acids: CASSWTGTGTVGGELFF. DNA of the CDR3: TGTGCCAGCAGCTGGACCGGGACAGGGACCGTGGGCGGGGAGCTGTTTTTT.

This clone was seen more than once but under ten times. The sample contains more than one DNA sequence encoding this CDR3. The V call is TRBV6-6, the J call TRBJ1-5; 8 positions match TRBD1. The junction had 0 bases not matched to a gene; V was cut back by 0 bases and J by 2 bases. This CDR3 contains 15 residues. Germline lookup yields CDR1 MNHNY and CDR2 SVGAGI (reference sequence). The CDR3 sequence: CASSYSTGGNQPQHF. For the CDR3, the DNA is TGTGCCAGCAGTTACTCGACAGGGGGCAATCAGCCCCAGCATTTT.

The chain carries TRBV29-1 and TRBJ1-1; a possible D gene is TRBD1 (6 bases). Germline CDR1 SQVTM, CDR2 ANQGSEA. The V end was cut by 3 bases, the J end by 4 bases, with 15 bases between. This CDR3 spans 14 amino acids. Written as DNA, the CDR3 is TGCAGCGTTGACCCGGACAGTTACTTCACTGAAGCTTTCTTT. Protein: CSVDPDSYFTEAFF.

This clone has only one observation. The chain employs TRBV7-6 and TRBJ2-1; 15 nucleotides line up with TRBD2. Germline V gives CDR1 SGHVS, CDR2 FNYEAQ. The CDR3 covers 20 residues. V dropped 5 bases and J dropped 8; count of bases not matched to a gene: 19. The CDR3 spells CASSLGTFGLAGGPYHEQFF. The CDR3 DNA is TGTGCCAGCAGCCTAGGGACATTTGGACTAGCGGGAGGGCCTTACCATGAGCAGTTCTTC.

The J gene is TRBJ2-5, the V gene TRBV6-1; 10 bases align to TRBD1. The V segment lost 6 bases and the J segment 4 bases; nucleotides outside the gene matches: 5. CDR3 length: 14 residues. Per germline, CDR1 MNHNS and CDR2 SASEGT. The CDR3 loop reads CASRPGTGAETQYF. The DNA for the CDR3 is TGTGCCAGCAGACCTGGGACAGGGGCAGAGACCCAGTACTTC.